What follows are 18 T cell receptor beta chains derived from one specimen sequenced in a study of CD8 T cells in ankylosing spondylitis. In TCRdb, the 5' RACE reads were re-called with MiXCR into one record per CDR3 protein. Found here are about 140,000 distinct CDR3 sequences, roughly 30% of them singletons; the top ten hold 4.5% to 6%. Sequenced material: synovial fluid, either unsorted or a sorted T cell fraction (not recorded which). These receptors originate from a male donor with ankylosing spondylitis.

Written as DNA, the CDR3 is TGTGCCAGCAGCCTCGGGGACATTCAGTACTTC. Translation: CASSLGDIQYF. J is TRBJ2-4 and V is TRBV3-1, with D possibly TRBD2 on 5 matching bases. Germline V CDR1 and CDR2: LGHDT, YNNKEL (reference sequence). There are 11 residues in the CDR3. V was cut by 4 bases and J by 8 bases, with 6 bases left in between.

This chain joins TRBV7-9 and TRBJ1-4, with D perhaps TRBD1 (5 bases). V was cut by 4 bases and J by 5 bases, with 11 bases left in between. Germline values: CDR1 SEHNR, CDR2 FQNEAQ (reference sequence). The CDR3 runs to 14 residues. CDR3 amino acids: CASSSRRGNEKLFF. The CDR3 DNA reads as TGTGCCAGCAGCTCCCGGCGGGGGAATGAAAAACTGTTTTTT. Variable domain in full (rest from reference TRBV7-9 and TRBJ1-4): DTGVSQNPRHKITKRGQNVTFRCDPISEHNRLYWYRQTLGQGPEFLTYFQNEAQLEKSRLLSDRFSAERPKGSFSTLEIQRTEQGDSAMYLCASSSRRGNEKLFFGSGTQLSVL.

The gene calls are TRBV20-1 and TRBJ2-1, with a weak D call TRBD1 (8 bases). CDR3 length equals 15 residues. From germline, CDR1 is DFQATT and CDR2 SNEGSKA (reference sequence). V gave up 5 bases and J gave up 0 bases, with 14 bases separating them. The CDR3 protein is CSAFTGGVSYNEQFF. CDR3 in DNA: TGCAGTGCTTTCACAGGGGGGGTCTCCTACAATGAGCAGTTCTTC.

This clonotype turned up a few times. The genes are TRBV7-9 and TRBJ2-7; possible D gene TRBD2, 5 bases. CDR1 SEHNR and CDR2 FQNEAQ come from the germline V gene (reference sequence). V shed 5 bases and J shed 2 bases, with 10 bases lying between them. The CDR3 is 13 residues long. The CDR3, as DNA: TGTGCCAGCAGCACTAGACAAACCTACGAGCAGTACTTC. It is translated as CASSTRQTYEQYF.

The sample holds a few counts of this clonotype. The chain joins TRBV29-1 to TRBJ1-1; 9 positions match TRBD1. Trimming removed 6 bases from V and 6 bases from J; junction bases left unmatched: 26. The CDR3 is 19 amino acids. From germline, CDR1 is SQVTM and CDR2 ANQGSEA. CDR3 DNA: TGCAGCGTCGATAGGATTTCTAGGCAGGGACAGGGCGGTTGGTCTGAAGCTTTCTTT. This gives the protein CSVDRISRQGQGGWSEAFF.

CDR3 nucleotides: TGTGCCAGTAGCAGGACTAGCGGGGAGAACGAGCAGTACTTC. Translating gives CASSRTSGENEQYF. The V and J genes are TRBV19 and TRBJ2-7; 12 bases are a match to TRBD2. After removal of 6 bases from V and 5 bases from J, the junction contained 5 bases not matched to a gene. Germline CDR1 reads LNHDA; CDR2 reads SQIVND (reference sequence). The CDR3 loop spans 14 amino acids.

This chain links TRBV12-3 or TRBV12-4 with TRBJ1-4; D not resolved. V shed 0 bases and J shed 8 bases, with 7 bases lying between them. The CDR3 sequence is 13 residues long. The CDR3 sequence: CASSLAEGEKLFF. Written as DNA, the CDR3 is TGTGCCAGCAGTTTAGCGGAGGGCGAAAAACTGTTTTTT.

This clonotype was recorded a few times. The chain links TRBV12-3 or TRBV12-4 to TRBJ2-1, with 10 bases that match TRBD2. V was pared by 6 bases and J by 12 bases, with 8 bases of the junction left unmatched. The CDR3 has 13 residues. The CDR3 spells CASSRSQREGQFF. The CDR3 DNA reads as TGTGCCAGCAGCCGATCTCAGCGGGAGGGGCAGTTCTTC.

The chain couples TRBV7-2 to TRBJ2-1; 7 nucleotides line up with TRBD2. The V and J ends lost 4 bases and 4 bases, in that order; junction bases with no gene match: 7. This CDR3 is 15 amino acids long. Per germline, CDR1 SGHTA and CDR2 FQGNSA. The DNA for the CDR3 is TGTGCCAGCAGCTCCAACCCCGGGAGGTACAATGAGCAGTTCTTC. Translated, it gives CASSSNPGRYNEQFF. Full variable domain (rest looked up from reference TRBV7-2 and TRBJ2-1): GAGVSQSPSNKVTEKGKDVELRCDPISGHTALYWYRQSLGQGLEFLIYFQGNSAPDKSGLPSDRFSAERTGGSVSTLTIQRTQQEDSAVYLCASSSNPGRYNEQFFGPGTRLTVL.

This clonotype was counted ten times or more. The chain uses TRBV10-3 and TRBJ2-3, with D unresolved. Per germline, CDR1 ENHRY and CDR2 SYGVKD. V shed 4 bases and J shed 6 bases, with 5 bases lying between them. This CDR3 spans 11 amino acids. CDR3 nucleotides: TGTGCCATCAGTGGCGGCGATACGCAGTATTTT. It translates to CAISGGDTQYF.

The CDR3, as DNA: TGTGCCACCAGCAGAGATCGGGCAGGGGGTGAAAAACTGTTTTTT. Translating gives CATSRDRAGGEKLFF. The V and J genes are TRBV15 and TRBJ1-4; 7 bases map to TRBD1. The CDR3 spans 15 residues. The V gene's germline CDR1 is LNHNV and CDR2 YYDKDF (reference sequence). V was pared by 0 bases and J by 7 bases, with 5 bases of the junction left unmatched.

This clonotype has more than one count but fewer than ten. V and J are TRBV5-1 and TRBJ1-1, with D tentatively TRBD1 (5 bases). Germline V lookup: CDR1 SGHRS, CDR2 YFSETQ. The V gene lost 9 bases and the J gene lost 5 bases, with 17 bases spanning the gap. This CDR3 region has 13 residues. The CDR3 DNA is TGCGCCAACTCGAACAGGATGTGGACTGAAGCTTTCTTT. Translated, it gives CANSNRMWTEAFF.

Only a few counts were recorded for this clonotype. The rearrangement joins TRBV15 to TRBJ2-5; D remains ambiguous. The germline V gene has CDR1 LNHNV and CDR2 YYDKDF (reference sequence). This CDR3 has 12 amino acids. Trimming pared 2 bases from V and 3 bases from J, leaving 4 bases between. CDR3 DNA: TGTGCCACCAGCAGACAGAAAGAGACCCAGTACTTC. Translating gives CATSRQKETQYF.

Remarks on this clonotype: A read error may produce the germline difference seen at one junction end. V usage is TRBV2 and J usage is TRBJ2-1; 8 bases agree with TRBD2. The CDR3 is 11 amino acids. The germline V gene has CDR1 SNHLY and CDR2 FYNNEI. The chain's CDR3 is CASSELLAAYF. The CDR3 DNA is TGTGCCAGCAGTGAATTACTAGCGGCTTACTTC.

The rearrangement links TRBV11-3 to TRBJ2-2; D possibly uses TRBD1 or TRBD2 (5 bases each). V lost 1 base and J 5 bases, leaving 11 bases between the germline ends. CDR3 length: 15 residues. Germline V gene data show CDR1 as SGHNT and CDR2 as YENEEA. DNA for the CDR3: TGTGCCAGCAGCTTAGGTGGGGGAACAACCGGGGAGCTGTTTTTT. Protein sequence: CASSLGGGTTGELFF.

The chain has TRBV27 and TRBJ2-7; TRBD2 matches at 10 bases. Germline trimming cut 4 bases from V and 2 bases from J; bases unmatched to any gene: 8. The CDR3 consists of 16 residues. Germline V gene data show CDR1 as MNHEY and CDR2 as SMNVEV (reference sequence). CDR3 residues: CASSSLAGGLPYEQYF. The CDR3 coding sequence is TGTGCCAGCAGTTCCTTAGCGGGGGGACTTCCCTACGAGCAGTACTTC.

This clonotype occurred a few times. V usage is TRBV2 and J usage is TRBJ1-2; 7 bases line up with TRBD1. This CDR3 has 13 residues. The germline V gene encodes CDR1 SNHLY and CDR2 FYNNEI. J was trimmed by 3 bases and V by 3 bases; bases with no gene match: 1. CDR3 amino acids: CASSDQGDYGYTF. In DNA form, the CDR3 reads TGTGCCAGCAGTGATCAGGGGGACTATGGCTACACCTTC.

This clonotype was recorded a few times. The chain couples TRBV3-1 to TRBJ2-3; D is ambiguous. Germline V gives CDR1 LGHDT, CDR2 YNNKEL (reference sequence). Trimming removed 0 bases from V and 7 bases from J, with 11 bases in between. The CDR3 spans 14 residues. The CDR3 region has the DNA TGTGCCAGCAGCCAAGATGGGCGAGGCCATACGCAGTATTTT. Translated, it gives CASSQDGRGHTQYF.